These 20 T cell receptor beta chains originate from one sample sequenced in a study of PD-L1 blockade in urothelial cancer. TCRdb keeps only in-frame clones here, not all; method: immunoSEQ multiplex PCR. This repertoire shows roughly 43,000 clones, approximately 77% found once; its top ten account for around 2.5%. Source: PBMCs, taken around atezolizumab (anti-PD-L1) treatment. The receptors stem from a man in his 70s with urothelial cancer.

This clone has just a few counts. The CDR3, as DNA: TGTGCCAGCAGCCCAAGGGAAGCTGGGAGGACTGAAGCTTTCTTT. Amino acid sequence: CASSPREAGRTEAFF. The J gene is TRBJ1-1, the V gene TRBV7-3; D gene ambiguous. Trimming removed 5 bases from V and 5 bases from J, with 18 bases in between. CDR1 is SGHTA, CDR2 FQGTGA, per germline. CDR3 size: 15 residues. Supplemented by reference TRBV7-3 and TRBJ1-1, the full variable domain reads GAGVSQTPSNKVTEKGKYVELRCDPISGHTALYWYRQSLGQGPEFLIYFQGTGAADDSGLPNDRFFAVRPEGSVSTLKIQRTERGDSAVYLCASSPREAGRTEAFFGQGTRLTVV.

This chain links TRBV4-3 with TRBJ2-3, with a weak D call TRBD2 (6 bases). Per germline, CDR1 LGHNA and CDR2 YSLEER. This CDR3 comprises 13 residues. Trimming shortened V by 1 base and J by 6 bases, and 8 bases separated the two germline ends. CDR3 sequence reads: CASSQGLGDTQYF. For the CDR3, the DNA is TGCGCCAGCAGCCAAGGACTAGGGGATACGCAGTATTTT.

The rearrangement links TRBV7-2 to TRBJ1-3; TRBD1 aligns across 10 bases. The CDR3 totals 17 residues. Germline lookup yields CDR1 SGHTA and CDR2 FQGNSA. V lost 4 bases, J lost 3 bases, and 9 bases stayed unmatched. DNA for the CDR3: TGTGCCAGCAGCTCCTCCGGGACAGGGGTGTTTGGAAACACCATATATTTT. Translating it yields CASSSSGTGVFGNTIYF.

This chain joins TRBV27 and TRBJ1-1; TRBD1 matches 7 bases. This CDR3 spans 18 amino acids. CDR1 MNHEY and CDR2 SMNVEV come from the germline V gene (reference sequence). The V gene end was trimmed by 8 bases and the J gene end by 6 bases; junction bases not matched to a gene: 24. CDR3 bases: TGTGCCAGCGCAGAGGGGGCAGGGAGGTTATCCGAGGGCGCTGAAGCTTTCTTT. This translates into CASAEGAGRLSEGAEAFF.

This chain uses TRBV7-9 with TRBJ2-7, with 7 bases identical to TRBD2. The CDR3 totals 16 residues. Trimming took 3 bases from V and 0 from J; bases not matched to a gene: 8. Germline V gene lookup returns CDR1 SEHNR and CDR2 FQNEAQ (reference sequence). The CDR3 DNA reads TGTGCCAGCAGCTTGACGGGAGCGGGAATCTCCTACGAGCAGTACTTC. Translating gives CASSLTGAGISYEQYF.

This chain links TRBV19 with TRBJ1-3, with unresolved D. V was shortened by 0 bases and J by 7 bases, with 13 bases between the two germline ends. The germline V gene has CDR1 LNHDA and CDR2 SQIVND (reference sequence). The CDR3 runs 15 residues. The CDR3 spells CASSIDRPPENTIYF. Here the CDR3 DNA reads TGTGCCAGTAGTATAGATCGTCCGCCGGAGAACACCATATATTTT.

The CDR3 loop is CASTNGQGDYGYTF. CDR3 DNA sequence: TGTGCCAGCACCAACGGACAGGGCGACTATGGCTACACCTTC. V is TRBV7-9 and J is TRBJ1-2; TRBD1 matches at 8 bases. This CDR3 spans 14 amino acids. Losses at the gene ends were 7 bases for V and 3 bases for J; bases not matched to a gene: 7. Germline V gene data show CDR1 as SEHNR and CDR2 as FQNEAQ (reference sequence).

This clone was observed a few times. The V gene is TRBV7-9, the J gene TRBJ1-1; perhaps TRBD1 as D (5 bases). V was cut by 4 bases and J by 4 bases, with 10 bases left in between. This CDR3 has 13 amino acids. Germline CDR1 reads SEHNR; CDR2 reads FQNEAQ (reference sequence). In nucleotides, the CDR3 is TGTGCCAGCAGCTGGATGGGGGGCACTGAAGCTTTCTTT. As protein: CASSWMGGTEAFF.

This clone was detected only a few times. V and J are TRBV5-4 and TRBJ2-5, with TRBD2 matching over 13 bases. Germline V lookup: CDR1 SGHNT, CDR2 YYREEE (reference sequence). The J segment lost 1 base and the V segment lost 4 bases, leaving 4 bases of the junction unmatched. CDR3 length: 16 amino acids. CDR3 sequence: CASSLGLAGVQETQYF. Written as DNA, the CDR3 is TGTGCCAGCAGCCTCGGACTAGCGGGAGTCCAAGAGACCCAGTACTTC.

This clone showed up just once. This chain uses TRBV5-4 with TRBJ2-2, with unresolved D. Per germline, CDR1 SGHNT and CDR2 YYREEE (reference sequence). The length of the CDR3 is 13 residues. V shed 4 bases and J shed 3 bases, with 7 bases lying between them. DNA for the CDR3: TGTGCCAGCAGCCCGCAGGACACCGGGGAGCTGTTTTTT. Translating it yields CASSPQDTGELFF.

The chain combines TRBV6-6 with TRBJ2-4; tentative D call: TRBD1 (5 bases). V lost 8 bases and J lost 6, with 8 bases in between. Looked up from germline, CDR1 is MNHNY and CDR2 is SVGAGI (reference sequence). The CDR3 sequence is 11 residues long. The CDR3 region is CASQGLNIQYF. CDR3 bases: TGTGCCAGCCAGGGTCTAAACATTCAGTACTTC.

This clone was recorded only once. The chain has TRBV6-6 and TRBJ2-7; TRBD2 agrees at 7 bases. This CDR3 region has 15 residues. CDR1 and CDR2 (germline): MNHNY, SVGAGI (reference sequence). Germline trimming cut 6 bases from V and 0 bases from J; bases unmatched to any gene: 8. The chain's CDR3 is CASSGIGLGSYEQYF. The CDR3 region has the DNA TGTGCCAGCAGCGGGATCGGACTAGGCTCCTACGAGCAGTACTTC.

The chain has TRBV19 and TRBJ1-4; 7 bases match TRBD1. Germline trimming cut 3 bases from V and 8 bases from J; bases unmatched to any gene: 15. Germline V lookup: CDR1 LNHDA, CDR2 SQIVND (reference sequence). This CDR3 is built from 17 residues. The CDR3 DNA follows: TGTGCCAGTAGTATGTCCCTGCCGGGGACAGATGGGGAAAAACTGTTTTTT. This codes for CASSMSLPGTDGEKLFF.

This clone was counted ten times or more. This chain uses TRBV6-6 with TRBJ2-1, with 13 bases identical to TRBD2. CDR1 is MNHNY, CDR2 SVGAGI, per germline (reference sequence). V lost 7 bases and J lost 6; bases outside the gene matches: 3. CDR3 length: 14 amino acids. CDR3 in amino acids: CASTWTSGSNEQFF. The DNA of the CDR3 is TGTGCCAGCACCTGGACTAGCGGGAGCAATGAGCAGTTCTTC.

This clone was seen just once. The V gene is TRBV7-3, the J gene TRBJ2-5; 7 nucleotides match TRBD1. Trimming took 5 bases from V and 4 from J; bases not matched to a gene: 10. CDR1 and CDR2 from the germline V gene are SGHTA and FQGTGA. The CDR3 is 15 residues long. DNA of the CDR3: TGTGCCAGCAGCGCCTACAGGGGTGAGGCAGAGACCCAGTACTTC. Protein: CASSAYRGEAETQYF.

This chain connects TRBV6-1 to TRBJ2-3, with D possibly matching TRBD2 (6 bases). The germline V gene encodes CDR1 MNHNS and CDR2 SASEGT. Trimming stripped 1 base from V and 7 bases from J, with 18 bases between. This CDR3 region has 16 residues. The CDR3 is CASSEGRGSRINTQYF. CDR3 sequence (DNA): TGTGCCAGCAGTGAAGGGAGGGGCAGCAGGATAAATACGCAGTATTTT.

This chain connects TRBV7-6 to TRBJ1-6; 9 bases are a match to TRBD1. There are 15 residues in the CDR3. With 2 bases clipped from V and 10 bases from J, the junction kept 6 bases outside the gene matches. Germline V lookup: CDR1 SGHVS, CDR2 FNYEAQ. The CDR3 sequence: CASSLRTGEASPLHF. CDR3 nucleotides: TGTGCCAGCAGCTTAAGGACAGGGGAAGCATCACCCCTCCACTTT.

This chain links TRBV4-1 with TRBJ1-2; 11 bases are shared with TRBD1. This CDR3 is built from 14 residues. The ends lost 4 bases at V and 8 bases at J; junction bases unmatched: 6. CDR1 and CDR2 from the germline V gene are MGHRA and YSYEKL. CDR3 amino acids: CASSRPGQGEGYTF. DNA of the CDR3: TGCGCCAGCAGCCGACCGGGACAGGGGGAGGGCTACACCTTC.

The chain has TRBV7-9 and TRBJ2-1; a possible D gene is TRBD2 (6 bases). With 4 bases removed from V and 2 bases from J, the gap between germline ends came to 21 bases. Per germline, CDR1 SEHNR and CDR2 FQNEAQ (reference sequence). The CDR3 is 18 amino acids. Here the CDR3 reads CASSSPRDHRNPYNEQFF. The CDR3 DNA is TGTGCCAGCAGCTCCCCGCGGGACCACCGTAACCCCTACAATGAGCAGTTCTTC.

This clone has a handful of counts. The chain has TRBV5-4 and TRBJ1-4, with 11 nucleotides matching TRBD1. V lost 4 bases to trimming and J lost 5 bases; unmatched junction nucleotides: 1. Looked up from germline, CDR1 is SGHNT and CDR2 is YYREEE (reference sequence). The CDR3 has 14 amino acids. DNA for the CDR3: TGTGCCAGCAGCCGGGACAGGGGGAATGAAAAACTGTTTTTT. This gives the protein CASSRDRGNEKLFF.